Listed below are T cell receptor beta chains from one sample, sequenced in a study of CD8+ T cells in alopecia areata. Generated by immunoSEQ multiplex PCR, the TCRdb table keeps only in-frame clones and is missing some. Among over 150,000 clones listed, roughly 53% were seen once. The sample here was CD8+ T cells sorted from blood, taken at week 24, from a patient treated with tofacitinib. All receptors derive from a human donor with alopecia areata. Each CDR3 is given without its conserved first and last residue. The listing skips clone size in some rows; elsewhere it reads once, few, many or a size class.

v_gene	j_gene	abundance	CDR3aa
TRBV27	TRBJ1-5	NA	ASSAALGQYSNQPQH
TRBV25-1	TRBJ1-6	many	ASSEWAGPLSPLH
TRBV6-6	TRBJ1-5	few	ASSYSEGSNQPQH
TRBV5-1	TRBJ1-1	few	ASSLAPRPNTEAF
TRBV14	TRBJ2-1	NA	ASSQVPGQGINEQF
TRBV27	TRBJ2-7	NA	ASSPGLADSYEQY
TRBV5-1	TRBJ2-7	few	ASSLGPDSNEQY
TRBV10-2	TRBJ2-7	NA	ASSGRDRAYEQY
TRBV29-1	TRBJ2-1	few	SVDEAYSYEQF
TRBV29-1	TRBJ2-7	NA	SAEGTQGDEQY
TRBV7-6	TRBJ2-3	NA	ASSLIYRGATDTQY
TRBV2	TRBJ1-1	few	ASRGAEAF
TRBV5-6	TRBJ1-2	NA	ASNQGNYGYT
TRBV6-6	TRBJ2-7	NA	ASRPGTSGYEQY
TRBV19	TRBJ2-5	once	ASGVGVGETQY
TRBV5-1	TRBJ2-1	few	ASSLVVSGSQDEQF
TRBV11-3	TRBJ2-3	NA	ASSLSGNQRITDTQY
TRBV20-1	TRBJ2-7	NA	SARKNYEQY
TRBV7-9	TRBJ1-2	NA	ASSHGQDGYT
TRBV2	TRBJ1-1	NA	ASMGTTEAF
TRBV2	TRBJ2-2	few	ASSPWTGRNPGELF
TRBV27	TRBJ2-3	few	ASRTGDTQY
TRBV9	TRBJ1-5	NA	ASSADRYNQPQH
TRBV19	TRBJ1-1	many	ASSMTDPSNTEAF
TRBV7-8	TRBJ2-1	many	ASSPWDERGGYNEQF
TRBV6-6	TRBJ1-4	few	ASSWTISGNEKLF
TRBV29-1	TRBJ2-5	NA	SVQEETQY
TRBV6-5	TRBJ2-7	NA	ASSYGTGPYEQY
TRBV6-5	TRBJ1-4	NA	ASSPGEKLF
TRBV2	TRBJ2-7	NA	ATHRGQAYEQY
TRBV5-1	TRBJ2-3	NA	ASSLWYYDTQY
TRBV6-5	TRBJ2-1	NA	ASSKTRFEQF
TRBV30	TRBJ1-2	NA	AWSPRDSGYGYT
TRBV29-1	TRBJ2-2	few	SVREQGYTGELF
TRBV4-1	TRBJ2-1	few	ASSQVQGRRNEQF
TRBV4-2	TRBJ2-7	NA	ASSQETGWWEQY
TRBV4-1	TRBJ1-2	NA	ASSQVGTGLRGYT
TRBV6-5	TRBJ2-3	NA	ASSLGARRDTQY
TRBV2	TRBJ1-1	NA	ARSGGNTEAF
TRBV27	TRBJ2-5	NA	ASSHLGLAEKETQY
TRBV9	TRBJ2-1	NA	ASSVGSYNEQF
TRBV29-1	TRBJ1-1	NA	SVEVVMNTEAF